This T cell receptor beta chain stems from a study of shared T cell receptors in the human thymus. Germline V gene sequence: CDR1 SNHLY, CDR2 FYNNEI. The germline V and J ends were trimmed by 7 bases and 2 bases, with 14 bases remaining between them. The length of the CDR3 is 14 residues. TCRdb's copy holds only in-frame clones and misses some; the assay was immunoSEQ multiplex PCR. The sample lists 700,000 or so clones, approximately 83% occurring once. These data were likewise used in another study, on human thymus T cells. As reported in that work: Donation was from healthy Finnish infants who were having corrective surgery that addressed congenital heart defects. Thymus tissue for the work was resected from patients undergoing corrective heart surgery. Both thymic and peripheral blood repertoires showed apparently biased V and J usage. There were highly overlapping thymic repertoires among unrelated individuals, as related research reported.

This sequence was found in a girl in the first two years of life with a congenital heart defect. The sequenced sample consisted of thymocytes. This chain uses TRBV2 with TRBJ2-5; tentatively, D is TRBD2 (5 bases). In DNA form, the CDR3 reads TGTGCCAGCAACGGAGGCCAGGCGCAAGAGACCCAGTACTTC. Protein: CASNGGQAQETQYF.